The T cell receptor (beta chain) under discussion was sequenced for a study of T cell responses to AZD1222 COVID-19 vaccine. In germline, CDR1 is MGHRA, CDR2 YSYEKL. V was trimmed by 4 bases and J by 6 bases, leaving 18 bases between them. The CDR3 consists of 16 residues. The assay was immunoSEQ multiplex PCR, and TCRdb's table has in-frame clones only and misses some. The table lists 84,000 or so clones, around 90% of them singletons. The rearrangement joins TRBV4-1 to TRBJ1-4; no definite D call. Sequencing used peripheral blood, obtained on day 0 of MenACWY control vaccination. This clonotype was obtained from an adult in good health. The CDR3 reads CASSPDHSRSYEKLFF. Here the CDR3 DNA reads TGCGCCAGCAGCCCTGATCACAGCCGTTCTTATGAAAAACTGTTTTTT.